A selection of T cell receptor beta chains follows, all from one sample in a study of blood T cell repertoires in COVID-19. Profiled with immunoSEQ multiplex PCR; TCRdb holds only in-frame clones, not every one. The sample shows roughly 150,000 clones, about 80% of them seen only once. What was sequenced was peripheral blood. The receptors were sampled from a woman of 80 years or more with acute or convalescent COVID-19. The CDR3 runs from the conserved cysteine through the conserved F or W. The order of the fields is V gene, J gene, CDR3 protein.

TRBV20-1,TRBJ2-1,CSARGDSVQFF
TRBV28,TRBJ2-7,CASSPLKYEQYF
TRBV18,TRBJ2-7,CASSPPSLWEQYF
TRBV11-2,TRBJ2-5,CASVIGSGRAAETQYF
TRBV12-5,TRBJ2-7,CASGHSGGISYEQYF
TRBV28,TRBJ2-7,CASSYTSGSYEQYF
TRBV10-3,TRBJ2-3,CAISMTSGGDTQYF
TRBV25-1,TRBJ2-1,CASSELVRNEQFF
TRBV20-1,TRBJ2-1,CSASSGTSEGEQFF
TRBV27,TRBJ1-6,CASSLYLQNNSPLHF
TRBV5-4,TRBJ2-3,CASSQSSSTTDTQYF
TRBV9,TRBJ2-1,CASSTSLAGGHNEQFF
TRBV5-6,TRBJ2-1,CASSFRQGARYNEQFF
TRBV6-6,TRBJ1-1,CASSRRGTEAFF
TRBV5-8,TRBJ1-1,CASQRTGGSTEAFF
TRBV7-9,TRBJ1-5,CASSHGQADQPQHF
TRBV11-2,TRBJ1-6,CASSPQLGVVNSPLHF
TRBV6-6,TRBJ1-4,CASSSTANLNEKLFF
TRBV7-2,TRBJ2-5,CASSLPSGGLETQYF
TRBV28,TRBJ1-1,CACKRGRRNTEAFF
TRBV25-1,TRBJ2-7,CASRAGTGGVEQYF
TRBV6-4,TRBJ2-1,CASSPDWTSYNEQFF
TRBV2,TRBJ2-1,CASSGASGSPRDEQFF
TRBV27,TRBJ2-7,CASSKLTGPSYEQYF
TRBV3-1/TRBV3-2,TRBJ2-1,CASSRGSYNEQFF
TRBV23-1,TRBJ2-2,CASPDTGGPGELFF
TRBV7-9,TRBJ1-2,CASSPADREVGYGYTF
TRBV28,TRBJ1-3,CASRRQGQGFNWGPGNTIYF
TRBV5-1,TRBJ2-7,CASSAGLLHEQYF
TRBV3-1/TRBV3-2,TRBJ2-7,CASSQDLIPYEQYF
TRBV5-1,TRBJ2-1,CASSWGTSGVYNEQFF
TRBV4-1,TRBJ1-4,CASSRRQEDEKLFF
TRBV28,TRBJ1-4,CASSPVGSAANEKLFF
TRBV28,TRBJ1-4,CASSSNRGRSEKLFF
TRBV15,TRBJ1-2,CATSRDVGTYGYTF
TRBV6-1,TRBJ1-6,CASSEQTFYNSPLHF
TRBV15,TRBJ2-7,CATSRNRGQGSFYEQYF
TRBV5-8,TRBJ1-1,CASSWTGAEAFF
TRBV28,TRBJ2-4,CASSSPARALAKNIQYF
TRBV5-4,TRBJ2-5,CASSLNRAGETQYF
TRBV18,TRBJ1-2,CASSPGTTPHGYTF
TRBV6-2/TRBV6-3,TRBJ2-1,CASSYDGGPRLNEQFF
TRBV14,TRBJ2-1,CASSQGFLGARRGQFF
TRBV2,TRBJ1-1,CASRRGWNTEAFF
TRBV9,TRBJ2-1,CASSVVSGSYNEQFF
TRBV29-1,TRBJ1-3,CSVNGGQAGNTIYF
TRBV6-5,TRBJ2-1,CASKEDTIYNEQFF
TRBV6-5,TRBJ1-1,CASSYGTGGPNTEAFF
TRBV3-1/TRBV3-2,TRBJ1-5,CASSQVSSCTSQPQHF
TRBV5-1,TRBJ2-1,CASSLDSNEQFF
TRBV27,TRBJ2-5,CASSFSSGSFQETQYF
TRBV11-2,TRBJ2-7,CASSPDWGGLVEQYF
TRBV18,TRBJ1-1,CASSPGTGYTEAFF